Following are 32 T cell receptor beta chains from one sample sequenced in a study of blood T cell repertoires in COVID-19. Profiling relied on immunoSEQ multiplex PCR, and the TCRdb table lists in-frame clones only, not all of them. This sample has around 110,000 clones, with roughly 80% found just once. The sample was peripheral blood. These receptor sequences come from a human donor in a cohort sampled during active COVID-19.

The CDR3 DNA follows: TGTGCCAGCAGTGGGATTGGAGGGACTGAAGCTTTCTTT. This translates into CASSGIGGTEAFF. The V and J genes are TRBV25-1 and TRBJ1-1, with unresolved D. V was cut by 4 bases and J by 5 bases, with 11 bases left in between. Per germline, CDR1 MGHDK and CDR2 SYGVNS. This CDR3 has 13 amino acids.

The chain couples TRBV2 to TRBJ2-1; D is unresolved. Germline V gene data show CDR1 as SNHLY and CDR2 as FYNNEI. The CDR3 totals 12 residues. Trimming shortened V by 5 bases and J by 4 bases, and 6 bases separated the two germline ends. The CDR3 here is CASSSLYNEQFF. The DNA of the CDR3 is TGTGCCAGCAGTTCCTTATACAATGAGCAGTTCTTC.

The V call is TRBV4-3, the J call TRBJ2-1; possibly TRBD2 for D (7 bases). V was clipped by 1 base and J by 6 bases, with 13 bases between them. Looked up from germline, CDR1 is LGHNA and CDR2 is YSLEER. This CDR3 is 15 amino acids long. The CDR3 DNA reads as TGCGCCAGCAGCCAAGGGGCAGGGGAGGGCAATGAGCAGTTCTTC. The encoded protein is CASSQGAGEGNEQFF.

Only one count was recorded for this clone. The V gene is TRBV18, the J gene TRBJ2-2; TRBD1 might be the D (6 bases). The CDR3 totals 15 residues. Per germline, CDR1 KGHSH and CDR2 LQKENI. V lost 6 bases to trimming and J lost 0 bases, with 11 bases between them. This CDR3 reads CASSAGTTNTGELFF. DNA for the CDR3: TGTGCCAGCTCGGCCGGGACAACGAACACCGGGGAGCTGTTTTTT. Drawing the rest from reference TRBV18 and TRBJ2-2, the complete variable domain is NAGVMQNPRHLVRRRGQEARLRCSPMKGHSHVYWYRQLPEEGLKFMVYLQKENIIDESGMPKERFSAEFPKEGPSILRIQQVVRGDSAAYFCASSAGTTNTGELFFGEGSRLTVL.

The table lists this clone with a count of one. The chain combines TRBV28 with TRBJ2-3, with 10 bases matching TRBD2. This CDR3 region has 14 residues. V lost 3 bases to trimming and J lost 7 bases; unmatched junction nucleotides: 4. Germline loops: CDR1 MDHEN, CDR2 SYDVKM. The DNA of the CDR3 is TGTGCCAGCAGTTTTGCTAGCGGGAGTCATACGCAGTATTTT. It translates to CASSFASGSHTQYF.

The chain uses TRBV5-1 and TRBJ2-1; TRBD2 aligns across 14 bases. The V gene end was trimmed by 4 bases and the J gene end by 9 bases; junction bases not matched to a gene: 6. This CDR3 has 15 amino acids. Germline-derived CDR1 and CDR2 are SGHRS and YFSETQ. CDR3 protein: CASSQGLAGAAEQFF. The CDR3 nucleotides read TGCGCCAGCAGCCAGGGACTAGCGGGAGCGGCTGAGCAGTTCTTC.

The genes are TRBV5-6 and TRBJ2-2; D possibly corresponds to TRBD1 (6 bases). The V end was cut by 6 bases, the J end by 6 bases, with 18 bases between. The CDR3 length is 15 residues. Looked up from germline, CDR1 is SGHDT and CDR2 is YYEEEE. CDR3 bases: TGTGCCAGCACCCTGTGGGGGCTGGGGGCCGGGGAGCTGTTTTTT. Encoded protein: CASTLWGLGAGELFF.

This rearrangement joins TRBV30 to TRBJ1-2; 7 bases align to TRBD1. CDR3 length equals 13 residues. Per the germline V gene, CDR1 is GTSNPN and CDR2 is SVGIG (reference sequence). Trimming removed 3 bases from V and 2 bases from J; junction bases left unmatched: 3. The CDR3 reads CAWRGTDNYGYTF. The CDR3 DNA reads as TGTGCCTGGAGAGGGACAGACAACTATGGCTACACCTTC.

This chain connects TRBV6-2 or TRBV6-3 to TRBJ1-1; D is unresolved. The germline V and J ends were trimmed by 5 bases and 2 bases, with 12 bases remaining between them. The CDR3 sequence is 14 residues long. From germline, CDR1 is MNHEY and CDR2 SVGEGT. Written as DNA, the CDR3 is TGTGCCAGCAGTCGCGGACTGACCAACACTGAAGCTTTCTTT. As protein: CASSRGLTNTEAFF.

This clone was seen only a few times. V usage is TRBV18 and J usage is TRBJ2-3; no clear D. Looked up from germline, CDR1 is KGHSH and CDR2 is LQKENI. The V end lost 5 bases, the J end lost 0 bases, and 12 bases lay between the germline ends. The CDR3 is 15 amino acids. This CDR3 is CASSSLPTSTDTQYF. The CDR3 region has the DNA TGTGCCAGCTCAAGCCTGCCTACTAGCACAGATACGCAGTATTTT.

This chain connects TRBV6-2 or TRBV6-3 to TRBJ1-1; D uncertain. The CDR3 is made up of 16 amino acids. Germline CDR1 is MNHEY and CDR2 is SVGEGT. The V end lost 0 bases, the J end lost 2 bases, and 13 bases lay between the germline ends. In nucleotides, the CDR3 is TGTGCCAGCAGTTACTCCGGGGTCGGGGTTAACACTGAAGCTTTCTTT. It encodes CASSYSGVGVNTEAFF.

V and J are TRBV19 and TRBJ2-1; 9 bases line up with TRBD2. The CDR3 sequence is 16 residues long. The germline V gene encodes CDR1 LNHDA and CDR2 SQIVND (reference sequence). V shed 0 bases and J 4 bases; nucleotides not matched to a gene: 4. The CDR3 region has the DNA TGTGCCAGTAGTATAGATACTAGCGGGTTGTACAATGAGCAGTTCTTC. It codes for CASSIDTSGLYNEQFF.

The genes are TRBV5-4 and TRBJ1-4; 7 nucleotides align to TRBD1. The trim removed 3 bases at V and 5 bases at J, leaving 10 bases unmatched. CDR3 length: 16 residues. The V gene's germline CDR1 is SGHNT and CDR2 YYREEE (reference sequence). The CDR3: CASSSRRQGGNEKLFF. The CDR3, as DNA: TGTGCCAGCAGCTCGCGCCGCCAGGGGGGAAATGAAAAACTGTTTTTT.

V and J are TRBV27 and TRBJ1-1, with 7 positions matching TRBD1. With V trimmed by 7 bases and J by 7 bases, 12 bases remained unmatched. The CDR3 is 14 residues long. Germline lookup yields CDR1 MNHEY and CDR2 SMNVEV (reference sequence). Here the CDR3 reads CASKPSGTAIEAFF. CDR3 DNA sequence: TGTGCCAGCAAACCATCCGGGACAGCAATTGAAGCTTTCTTT.

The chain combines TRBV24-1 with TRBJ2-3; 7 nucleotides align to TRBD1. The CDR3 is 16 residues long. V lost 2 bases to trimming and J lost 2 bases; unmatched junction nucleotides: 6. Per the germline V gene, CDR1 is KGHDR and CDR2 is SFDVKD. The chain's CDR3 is CATSDSPGQPTDTQYF. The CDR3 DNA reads TGTGCCACCAGTGATTCTCCGGGACAGCCCACAGATACGCAGTATTTT.

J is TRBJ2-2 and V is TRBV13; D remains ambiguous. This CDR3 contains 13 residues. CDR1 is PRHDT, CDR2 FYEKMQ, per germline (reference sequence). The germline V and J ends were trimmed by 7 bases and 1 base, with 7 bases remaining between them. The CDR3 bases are TGTGCCAGCACGCCAGGGAACACCGGGGAGCTGTTTTTT. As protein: CASTPGNTGELFF.

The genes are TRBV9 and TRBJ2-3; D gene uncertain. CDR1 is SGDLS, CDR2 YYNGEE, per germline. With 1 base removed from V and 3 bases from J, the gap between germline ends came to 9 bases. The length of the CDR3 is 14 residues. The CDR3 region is CASSVLPGTDTQYF. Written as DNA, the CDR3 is TGTGCCAGCAGCGTACTCCCCGGGACAGATACGCAGTATTTT.

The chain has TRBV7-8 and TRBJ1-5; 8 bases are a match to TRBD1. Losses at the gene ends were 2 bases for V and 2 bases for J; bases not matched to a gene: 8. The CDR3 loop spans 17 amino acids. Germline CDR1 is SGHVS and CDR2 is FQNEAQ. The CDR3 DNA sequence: TGTGCCAGCAGCTTATCGCAGGGGGCGAATGGCAATCAGCCCCAGCATTTT. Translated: CASSLSQGANGNQPQHF.

The CDR3 sequence: CSVAEPEQFF. Here the CDR3 DNA reads TGCAGCGTGGCCGAACCTGAGCAGTTCTTC. This sequence joins TRBV29-1 and TRBJ2-1; no reliable D call. Germline V lookup: CDR1 SQVTM, CDR2 ANQGSEA. V lost 6 bases and J 9 bases, leaving 9 bases between the germline ends. The CDR3 sequence is 10 residues long.

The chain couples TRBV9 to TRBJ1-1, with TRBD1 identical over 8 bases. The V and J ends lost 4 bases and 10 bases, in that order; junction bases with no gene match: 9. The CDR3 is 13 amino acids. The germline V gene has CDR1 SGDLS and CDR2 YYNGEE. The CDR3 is CASSPPAGGLAFF. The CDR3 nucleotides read TGTGCCAGCAGCCCCCCGGCAGGGGGCCTAGCTTTCTTT.

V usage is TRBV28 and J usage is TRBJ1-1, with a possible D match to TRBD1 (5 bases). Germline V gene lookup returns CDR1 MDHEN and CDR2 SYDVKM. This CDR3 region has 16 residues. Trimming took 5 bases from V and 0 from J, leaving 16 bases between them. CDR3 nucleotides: TGTGCCAGCAGTCCCCCTCCCCACAGGATGAACACTGAAGCTTTCTTT. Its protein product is CASSPPPHRMNTEAFF.

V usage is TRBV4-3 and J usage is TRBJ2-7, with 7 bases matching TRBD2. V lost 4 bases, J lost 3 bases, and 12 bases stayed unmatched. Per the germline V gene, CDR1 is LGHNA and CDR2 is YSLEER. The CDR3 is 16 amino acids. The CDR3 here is CASSRGSGGGNYEQYF. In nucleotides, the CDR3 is TGCGCCAGCAGCCGAGGAAGTGGGGGGGGGAACTACGAGCAGTACTTC.

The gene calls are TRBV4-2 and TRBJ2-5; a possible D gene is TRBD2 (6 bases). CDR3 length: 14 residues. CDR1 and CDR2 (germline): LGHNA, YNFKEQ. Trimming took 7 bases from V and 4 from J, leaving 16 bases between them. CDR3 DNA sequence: TGTGCCAGCACCTCCGGGAACGGGGGAGAGACCCAGTACTTC. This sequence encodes CASTSGNGGETQYF.

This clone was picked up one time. The CDR3 DNA is TGTGCCAGCAGCTTGGCTGCCGGGAGGACCTACGAGCAGTACTTC. It is translated as CASSLAAGRTYEQYF. V gene TRBV7-8 combines with J gene TRBJ2-7, with 7 bases identical to TRBD2. The V gene end was trimmed by 3 bases and the J gene end by 2 bases; junction bases not matched to a gene: 7. Germline CDR1 is SGHVS and CDR2 is FQNEAQ. This CDR3 has 15 residues.

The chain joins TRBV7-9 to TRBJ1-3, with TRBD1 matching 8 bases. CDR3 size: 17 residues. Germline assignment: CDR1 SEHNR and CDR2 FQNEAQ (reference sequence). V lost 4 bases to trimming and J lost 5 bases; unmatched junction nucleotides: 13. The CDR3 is CASSSSDRVLVRNTIYF. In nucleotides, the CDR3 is TGTGCCAGCAGCTCCTCGGACAGGGTACTGGTGCGAAACACCATATATTTT.

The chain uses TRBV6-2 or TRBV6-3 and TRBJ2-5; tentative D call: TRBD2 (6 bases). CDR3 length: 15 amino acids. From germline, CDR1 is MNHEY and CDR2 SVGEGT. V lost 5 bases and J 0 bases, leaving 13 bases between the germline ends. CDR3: CASSDRREYQETQYF. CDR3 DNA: TGTGCCAGCAGTGACAGACGGGAGTACCAAGAGACCCAGTACTTC.

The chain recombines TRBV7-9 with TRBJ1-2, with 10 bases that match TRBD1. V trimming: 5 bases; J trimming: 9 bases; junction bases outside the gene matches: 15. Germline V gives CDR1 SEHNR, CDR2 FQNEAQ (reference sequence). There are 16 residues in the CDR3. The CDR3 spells CASSPPTGTGAKSYTF. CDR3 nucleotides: TGTGCCAGCAGCCCTCCTACCGGGACAGGGGCTAAGAGCTACACCTTC.

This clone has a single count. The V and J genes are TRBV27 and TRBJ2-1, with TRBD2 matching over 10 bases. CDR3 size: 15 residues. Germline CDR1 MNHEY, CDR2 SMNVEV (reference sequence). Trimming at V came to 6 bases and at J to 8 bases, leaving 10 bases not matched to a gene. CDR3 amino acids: CASRPAGGPVHEQFF. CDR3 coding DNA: TGTGCCAGCAGACCAGCGGGAGGGCCCGTCCATGAGCAGTTCTTC.

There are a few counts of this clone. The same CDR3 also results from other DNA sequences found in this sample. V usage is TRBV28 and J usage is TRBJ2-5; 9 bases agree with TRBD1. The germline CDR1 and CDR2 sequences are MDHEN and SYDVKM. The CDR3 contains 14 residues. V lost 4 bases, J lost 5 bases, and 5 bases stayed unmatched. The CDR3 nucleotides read TGTGCCAGCAGTTCTACAGGGGGCCGGGAGACCCAGTACTTC. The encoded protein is CASSSTGGRETQYF.

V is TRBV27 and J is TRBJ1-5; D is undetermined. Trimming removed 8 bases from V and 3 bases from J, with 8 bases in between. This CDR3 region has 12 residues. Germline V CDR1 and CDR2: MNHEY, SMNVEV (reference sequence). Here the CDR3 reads CASASYNQPQHF. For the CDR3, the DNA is TGTGCCAGCGCGAGCTACAATCAGCCCCAGCATTTT.

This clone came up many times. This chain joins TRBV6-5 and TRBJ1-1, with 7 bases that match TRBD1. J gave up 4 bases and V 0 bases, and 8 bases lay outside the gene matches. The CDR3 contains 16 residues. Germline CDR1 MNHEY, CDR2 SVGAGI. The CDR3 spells CASSYSSSGGRTEAFF. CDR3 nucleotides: TGTGCCAGCAGTTACTCGTCATCAGGGGGACGCACTGAAGCTTTCTTT.

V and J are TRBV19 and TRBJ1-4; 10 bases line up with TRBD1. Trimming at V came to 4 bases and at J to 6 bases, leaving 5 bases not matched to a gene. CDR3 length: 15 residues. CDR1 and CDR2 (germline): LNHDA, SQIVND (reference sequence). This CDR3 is CASSNGQGGYEKLFF. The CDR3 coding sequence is TGTGCCAGTAGTAATGGACAGGGGGGTTATGAAAAACTGTTTTTT.